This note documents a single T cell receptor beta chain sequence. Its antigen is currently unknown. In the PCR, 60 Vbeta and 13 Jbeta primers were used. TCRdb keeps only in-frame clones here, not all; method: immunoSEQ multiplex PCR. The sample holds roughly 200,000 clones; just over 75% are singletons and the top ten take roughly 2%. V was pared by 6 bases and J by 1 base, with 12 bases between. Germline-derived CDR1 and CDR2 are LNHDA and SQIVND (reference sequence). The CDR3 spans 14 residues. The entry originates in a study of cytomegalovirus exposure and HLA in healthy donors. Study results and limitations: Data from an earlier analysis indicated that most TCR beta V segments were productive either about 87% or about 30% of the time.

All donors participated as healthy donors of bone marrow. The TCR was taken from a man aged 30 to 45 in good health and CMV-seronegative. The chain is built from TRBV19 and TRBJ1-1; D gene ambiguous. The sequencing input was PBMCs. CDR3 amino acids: CASSRPEGNTEAFF. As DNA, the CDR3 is TGTGCCAGTAGCCGTCCAGAGGGGAACACTGAAGCTTTCTTT.